One sample yielded the 11 T cell receptor beta chains listed below, sequenced in a study of T cell responses to AZD1222 COVID-19 vaccine. Measured with immunoSEQ multiplex PCR; TCRdb has only the in-frame clones, and not every one. The sample lists hundreds of thousands of clones, 90% to 95% occurring once. Sequencing was performed on peripheral blood, taken on day 0 of MenACWY control vaccination. The receptors were gathered from an adult in good health.

This chain uses TRBV19 with TRBJ2-3, with D possibly TRBD2 on 5 matching bases. Trimming took 0 bases from V and 8 from J, leaving 12 bases between them. The CDR3 is made up of 14 amino acids. Germline CDR1 is LNHDA and CDR2 is SQIVND (reference sequence). CDR3 in DNA: TGTGCCAGTAGTATAGATTGGCTAGGAGGTACGCAGTATTTT. This sequence encodes CASSIDWLGGTQYF.

The chain is built from TRBV6-6 and TRBJ1-6; D remains unclear. The V gene's germline CDR1 is MNHNY and CDR2 SVGAGI (reference sequence). V was pared by 4 bases and J by 8 bases, with 12 bases between. The CDR3 contains 14 residues. The chain's CDR3 is CASSSTPVYSPLHF. The CDR3 nucleotides are TGTGCCAGCAGTTCGACTCCGGTATATTCACCCCTCCACTTT.

The CDR3 sequence: CASSPGTESTDTQYF. The CDR3 DNA reads as TGTGCCAGCAGCCCCGGGACAGAGAGCACAGATACGCAGTATTTT. This chain links TRBV5-4 with TRBJ2-3, with 7 positions matching TRBD1. The CDR3 consists of 15 residues. Germline V gene sequence: CDR1 SGHNT, CDR2 YYREEE (reference sequence). V trimming: 4 bases; J trimming: 0 bases; junction bases outside the gene matches: 5.

The chain carries TRBV7-9 and TRBJ2-7; D not resolved. CDR3 length equals 11 residues. Germline assignment: CDR1 SEHNR and CDR2 FQNEAQ (reference sequence). V lost 3 bases to trimming and J lost 7 bases, with 7 bases between them. The CDR3 nucleotides read TGTGCCAGCAGCTTCAAGGAGGAGCAGTACTTC. The encoded protein is CASSFKEEQYF.

This clone is a singleton in its sample. This chain's CDR3 is CASSLSGTRGSEKLFF. The CDR3 DNA is TGTGCCAGCAGCTTATCGGGGACTCGAGGTAGTGAAAAACTGTTTTTT. This chain links TRBV7-8 with TRBJ1-4; perhaps TRBD1 as D (5 bases). The V end lost 2 bases, the J end lost 7 bases, and 17 bases lay between the germline ends. This CDR3 contains 16 residues. Germline assignment: CDR1 SGHVS and CDR2 FQNEAQ.

The V and J genes are TRBV18 and TRBJ1-3; tentative D call: TRBD1 (6 bases). The CDR3 is 14 amino acids. Germline assignment: CDR1 KGHSH and CDR2 LQKENI. Trimming shortened V by 2 bases and J by 4 bases, and 9 bases separated the two germline ends. CDR3 sequence (DNA): TGTGCCAGCTCACCAGGACAGCCCGGAAACACCATATATTTT. As protein: CASSPGQPGNTIYF.

This chain connects TRBV30 to TRBJ2-3; a weak D match, TRBD1 (6 bases). The CDR3 totals 13 residues. Germline CDR1 and CDR2: GTSNPN and SVGIG (reference sequence). V was clipped by 7 bases and J by 2 bases, with 13 bases between them. Here the CDR3 reads CAFRQDHTDTQYF. The CDR3 DNA is TGTGCCTTTAGACAGGACCACACAGATACGCAGTATTTT.

The chain employs TRBV4-3 and TRBJ2-3; 8 nucleotides agree with TRBD2. The germline V gene encodes CDR1 LGHNA and CDR2 YSLEER. This CDR3 comprises 17 residues. V dropped 5 bases and J dropped 3; count of bases not matched to a gene: 13. CDR3 in DNA: TGCGCCAGCAGCACGGGGGGGCCTCGGCGGGGGACAGATACGCAGTATTTT. Residues: CASSTGGPRRGTDTQYF.

J is TRBJ1-1 and V is TRBV2, with D perhaps matching TRBD1 (5 bases). V lost 2 bases and J 5 bases, leaving 12 bases between the germline ends. Germline V gene sequence: CDR1 SNHLY, CDR2 FYNNEI. The CDR3 is 14 residues long. In DNA, the CDR3 is TGTGCCAGCAGTGAATTCGGGGGGAGAACTGAAGCTTTCTTT. Amino acid sequence: CASSEFGGRTEAFF.

The rearrangement joins TRBV2 to TRBJ2-5; 10 nucleotides line up with TRBD1. J lost 1 base, V lost 5 bases, and 4 bases had no gene match. The CDR3 loop spans 15 amino acids. CDR1 is SNHLY, CDR2 FYNNEI, per germline. The CDR3 nucleotides read TGTGCCAGCAGTTCCGACAGGGGGCCCCAAGAGACCCAGTACTTC. This gives the protein CASSSDRGPQETQYF.

This chain links TRBV30 with TRBJ1-6, with D uncertain. V shed 3 bases and J shed 7 bases, with 16 bases lying between them. Germline V CDR1 and CDR2: GTSNPN, SVGIG (reference sequence). This CDR3 has 15 residues. In DNA form, the CDR3 reads TGTGCCTGGAGCCCCCCGTTTTACGGCAATTCACCCCTCCACTTT. Protein product: CAWSPPFYGNSPLHF.